This T cell receptor (beta chain) stems from a study of T cells in Graves' hyperthyroidism and ophthalmopathy. TCR beta CDR3 sequences were amplified from RNA transcripts. The study used the HTBI primer set for a first-round RT-PCR of the TCR CDR3. TCRdb ran MiXCR on the multiplex PCR reads and lists one entry per CDR3 protein. The sample holds approximately 610,000 distinct CDR3 sequences, approximately 14% seen once. The CDR3 runs 14 residues. Germline lookup yields CDR1 GTSNPN and CDR2 SVGIG (reference sequence). The V end was cut by 4 bases, the J end by 2 bases, with 9 bases between. This clonotype was seen more than once but under ten times.

Sequenced material: blood. The rearrangement links TRBV30 to TRBJ2-6; either TRBD1 or TRBD2 may fit D (5 bases each). The source of this sequence is a woman aged 40 to 49 with Graves' ophthalmopathy. CDR3 protein: CAWIGGTGANVLTF. For the CDR3, the DNA is TGTGCCTGGATTGGGGGTACTGGGGCCAACGTCCTGACTTTC.